What follows are 15 T cell receptor beta chains derived from one specimen sequenced in a study of blood T cells in healthy people across ages. The second PCR ran roughly 6 to 11 cycles with a sample-barcoded 5' primer and J-beta primers. TCRdb reanalysed the 5' RACE reads using MiXCR and keeps one entry per CDR3 protein. The table includes about 1,600,000 distinct CDR3 sequences, approximately 38% detected once. Sequences were obtained from blood. Receptor source: a woman between 18 and 30 years old in good health.

The chain combines TRBV6-5 with TRBJ2-5; D unresolved. The better agreement between TRBJ2-7 and the DNA end casts doubt on the J call. The CDR3 covers 13 residues. Germline assignment: CDR1 MNHEY and CDR2 SVGAGI. DNA for the CDR3: TGTGCCAGCAGTTACTCGGGGTATGACGAGCAGTACTTC. This translates into CASSYSGYDEQYF.

In this sample, this clonotype turned up a few times. The V call is TRBV5-4, the J call TRBJ1-6, with D tentatively TRBD1 (5 bases). Trimming removed 6 bases at V and 10 bases at J, with 11 bases between. Looked up from germline, CDR1 is SGHNT and CDR2 is YYREEE (reference sequence). This CDR3 has 12 residues. The CDR3 nucleotides are TGTGCCAGCAATTCAGGGAACTCACCCCTCCACTTT. It is translated as CASNSGNSPLHF.

V gene TRBV4-1 combines with J gene TRBJ1-6; a weak D match, TRBD1 (5 bases). This CDR3 is built from 16 residues. Germline V gene lookup returns CDR1 MGHRA and CDR2 YSYEKL. The V end lost 1 base, the J end lost 9 bases, and 16 bases lay between the germline ends. As DNA, the CDR3 is TGCGCCAGCAGCCAAGGCTTGGCAGGGCTTGGTTCACCCCTCCACTTT. Translation: CASSQGLAGLGSPLHF.

This clonotype was detected a few times. The V call is TRBV20-1, the J call TRBJ2-1; 8 bases agree with TRBD2. The CDR3 sequence is 15 residues long. V shed 3 bases and J 0 bases; nucleotides not matched to a gene: 4. The germline CDR1 and CDR2 sequences are DFQATT and SNEGSKA (reference sequence). The chain's CDR3 is CSASGGVSSYNEQFF. CDR3 DNA sequence: TGCAGTGCTAGCGGGGGGGTAAGCTCCTACAATGAGCAGTTCTTC.

The CDR3 DNA sequence: TGCAGTGCTAGAGAGAAGGATACGCAGTATTTT. Amino acids: CSAREKDTQYF. This chain uses TRBV20-1 with TRBJ2-3; D is ambiguous. Germline V gene data show CDR1 as DFQATT and CDR2 as SNEGSKA (reference sequence). CDR3 length: 11 residues. V lost 0 bases to trimming and J lost 6 bases, with 4 bases between them.

This clonotype was found a few times. The rearrangement uses TRBV7-9 and TRBJ2-7, with D perhaps matching TRBD1 (6 bases). Germline CDR1 reads SEHNR; CDR2 reads FQNEAQ (reference sequence). With 5 bases removed from V and 5 bases from J, the gap between germline ends came to 16 bases. CDR3 length: 14 residues. The CDR3 region is CASSQTQGGNEQYF. The DNA for the CDR3 is TGTGCCAGCAGCCAGACCCAAGGGGGAAACGAGCAGTACTTC.

This clonotype appeared a few times. The chain joins TRBV29-1 to TRBJ1-1; D is perhaps TRBD1 (5 bases). The CDR3 loop spans 13 amino acids. Germline V CDR1 and CDR2: SQVTM, ANQGSEA. Trimming removed 7 bases at V and 0 bases at J, with 12 bases between. This CDR3 reads CSGGYNMNTEAFF. Written as DNA, the CDR3 is TGCAGCGGGGGGTATAATATGAACACTGAAGCTTTCTTT.

Only a few counts were recorded for this clonotype. This rearrangement joins TRBV4-2 to TRBJ2-1, with 10 bases fitting TRBD2. Germline V gene data show CDR1 as LGHNA and CDR2 as YNFKEQ. Trimming removed 4 bases from V and 2 bases from J; junction bases left unmatched: 5. CDR3 length: 16 amino acids. The CDR3 bases are TGTGCCAGCAGCCGAGAAGCGGGGGGGCCCTACAATGAGCAGTTCTTC. It encodes CASSREAGGPYNEQFF.

The gene calls are TRBV21-1 and TRBJ2-2; the table names TRBD1, a call not compared with the DNA. TRBV21-1 is annotated as a pseudogene. This CDR3 is built from 17 residues. The CDR3: CASSKDRRTGLRGELFF. In nucleotides, the CDR3 is TGTGCCAGCAGCAAAGACCGCAGGACAGGATTAAGGGGGGAGCTGTTTTTT.

The chain carries TRBV6-5 and TRBJ1-6; D gene ambiguous. V lost 6 bases and J 9 bases, leaving 15 bases between the germline ends. Germline V gene sequence: CDR1 MNHEY, CDR2 SVGAGI. This CDR3 has 14 amino acids. CDR3 region: CASRPGVAGSPLHF. The DNA for the CDR3 is TGTGCCAGCAGACCCGGGGTAGCAGGTTCACCCCTCCACTTT.

This clonotype was recorded a few times. The V call is TRBV6-1, the J call TRBJ2-7; 7 bases agree with TRBD1. Germline loops: CDR1 MNHNS, CDR2 SASEGT. Trimming cost V 4 bases and J 1 base; bases outside gene matches: 10. This CDR3 is 16 amino acids long. The CDR3 spells CASSVPVRDSSYEQYF. CDR3 DNA: TGTGCCAGCAGTGTTCCGGTCCGGGACAGTTCCTACGAGCAGTACTTC.

The count of this clonotype is one. The junction departs from germline at one end; a sequencing error may be responsible. This sequence joins TRBV29-1 and TRBJ2-3, with a weak D call TRBD1 (6 bases). Germline CDR1 reads SQVTM; CDR2 reads ANQGSEA. This CDR3 contains 13 residues. In DNA, the CDR3 is TGCAGCGTTTTCAGGGGCGGCACAGATATGCAGTATTTT. Protein sequence: CSVFRGGTDMQYF.

The J gene is TRBJ2-5, the V gene TRBV12-3 or TRBV12-4; TRBD1 matches at 10 bases. V was clipped by 5 bases and J by 5 bases; unmatched bases: 11. The CDR3 consists of 16 residues. The CDR3 sequence: CASSRRDRGVGETQYF. CDR3 sequence (DNA): TGTGCCAGCAGTAGAAGGGACAGGGGTGTAGGGGAGACCCAGTACTTC.

This clonotype was counted only a few times. The V call is TRBV20-1, the J call TRBJ2-7; TRBD2 might be the D (6 bases). The CDR3 has 14 residues. Germline CDR1 is DFQATT and CDR2 is SNEGSKA (reference sequence). Trimming removed 1 base at V and 2 bases at J, with 12 bases between. The CDR3 DNA reads TGCAGTGCTAGAGCCTCGCGGGACCCCTACGAGCAGTACTTC. It codes for CSARASRDPYEQYF.

The V call is TRBV7-2, the J call TRBJ2-2, with 9 bases that match TRBD2. The CDR3 covers 15 residues. Unmatched junction bases numbered 3, after V lost 1 base and J lost 6 bases. Germline values: CDR1 SGHTA, CDR2 FQGNSA. The CDR3 DNA sequence: TGTGCCAGCAGCTTAGTAGCGGGGGAGGCCGGGGAGCTGTTTTTT. Its translation is CASSLVAGEAGELFF.